Below are 21 T cell receptor beta chains sequenced from a single sample in a study of CD8 T cells in ankylosing spondylitis. MiXCR, applied by TCRdb to the 5' RACE reads, yields one record per CDR3 protein. Found here are roughly 250,000 distinct CDR3 sequences, about 11% of them singletons; the top ten hold 2.5% to 3%. Sequenced: blood, either unsorted or a sorted T cell fraction (not recorded which). The receptors were sampled from a male donor with ankylosing spondylitis or in good health (not recorded which).

This clonotype has more than one count but fewer than ten. This chain links TRBV7-2 with TRBJ2-5; TRBD2 agrees at 8 bases. The CDR3 covers 16 residues. J gave up 2 bases and V 1 base, and 6 bases lay outside the gene matches. CDR1 SGHTA and CDR2 FQGNSA come from the germline V gene. The CDR3 bases are TGTGCCAGCAGCTTAGTAGCGGGACTGACACAAGAGACCCAGTACTTC. It yields the protein CASSLVAGLTQETQYF.

The V and J genes are TRBV24-1 and TRBJ1-2, with D perhaps TRBD1 (5 bases). Between the trimmed V and J ends, which lost 9 bases and 8 bases, there was a span of 15 bases. The CDR3 extends over 12 amino acids. Germline V gene data show CDR1 as KGHDR and CDR2 as SFDVKD. CDR3 sequence: CATWPGDGGYTF. The CDR3 nucleotides read TGTGCCACCTGGCCGGGGGATGGAGGCTACACCTTC.

This clonotype was seen many times. The V gene is TRBV15, the J gene TRBJ2-4; 7 bases fit TRBD2. This CDR3 is 14 amino acids long. CDR1 LNHNV and CDR2 YYDKDF come from the germline V gene (reference sequence). With V trimmed by 5 bases and J by 3 bases, 4 bases remained unmatched. The CDR3 region is CATSGGGDKNIQYF. DNA of the CDR3: TGTGCCACCAGCGGCGGGGGAGACAAAAACATTCAGTACTTC.

This clonotype was recorded at least ten times. The genes are TRBV6-2 or TRBV6-3 and TRBJ2-3, with D perhaps TRBD2 (5 bases). Germline V gene lookup returns CDR1 MNHEY and CDR2 SVGEGT. The CDR3 totals 13 residues. V shed 1 base and J shed 6 bases, with 8 bases lying between them. The CDR3 DNA reads TGTGCCAGCAGTTACTGGAGGTTGGATACGCAGTATTTT. Translation gives CASSYWRLDTQYF.

In its sample, this clonotype was seen many times. The chain recombines TRBV5-1 with TRBJ1-4; 10 bases agree with TRBD1. V lost 0 bases, J lost 6 bases, and 2 bases stayed unmatched. The CDR3 covers 15 residues. The V gene's germline CDR1 is SGHRS and CDR2 YFSETQ. The CDR3, as DNA: TGCGCCAGCAGCTTGGGACAGGGGGCCCATGAAAAACTGTTTTTT. Translated, it gives CASSLGQGAHEKLFF.

This clonotype was counted at least ten times. The V call is TRBV9, the J call TRBJ2-3, with TRBD2 identical over 9 bases. The CDR3 loop spans 16 amino acids. Germline lookup yields CDR1 SGDLS and CDR2 YYNGEE. V trimming: 4 bases; J trimming: 5 bases; junction bases outside the gene matches: 11. CDR3 amino acids: CASSTFAGGPLDTQYF. DNA for the CDR3: TGTGCCAGCAGCACTTTTGCGGGGGGGCCCCTAGATACGCAGTATTTT.

This clonotype was seen many times. V and J are TRBV5-1 and TRBJ2-7; 9 bases fit TRBD2. This CDR3 has 15 amino acids. V dropped 7 bases and J dropped 0; count of bases not matched to a gene: 8. Per germline, CDR1 SGHRS and CDR2 YFSETQ. The CDR3 DNA reads as TGCGCCAGCGCCATTTTAGCGGGAGCCTCCTACGAGCAGTACTTC. Encoded protein: CASAILAGASYEQYF.

Concerning this clonotype: This sequence may be a read error, since a much larger clone differs from it by one base. The V gene is TRBV20-1, the J gene TRBJ2-6, with D possibly being TRBD1 (7 bases). Germline V gene lookup returns CDR1 DFQATT and CDR2 SNEGSKA (reference sequence). The V and J ends lost 6 bases and 4 bases respectively, with 13 bases between them. The CDR3 length is 14 residues. The CDR3 loop reads CSASEGAGANVLTF. The CDR3, as DNA: TGCAGTGCGTCGGAGGGGGCCGGGGCCAACGTCCTGACTTTC.

The chain recombines TRBV5-1 with TRBJ2-1; D is ambiguous. Germline lookup yields CDR1 SGHRS and CDR2 YFSETQ. Trimming took off 3 bases at V and 6 bases at J, with 10 bases between the two ends. This CDR3 has 13 residues. The CDR3 nucleotides read TGCGCCAGCAGCTCTCCCAGAAGCAATGAGCAGTTCTTC. Translated, it gives CASSSPRSNEQFF.

This clonotype was counted at least ten times. This chain uses TRBV12-3 or TRBV12-4 with TRBJ2-7; the D gene is possibly TRBD1 (7 bases). V was clipped by 1 base and J by 4 bases, with 14 bases between them. CDR3 length equals 15 residues. The chain's CDR3 is CASSLGGRGRYEQYF. The CDR3 region has the DNA TGTGCCAGCAGTTTAGGTGGCAGGGGGAGGTACGAGCAGTACTTC.

This clonotype showed up many times. This sequence joins TRBV12-3 or TRBV12-4 and TRBJ2-2; 8 bases line up with TRBD1. Trimming at V came to 10 bases and at J to 3 bases, leaving 4 bases not matched to a gene. The length of the CDR3 is 13 residues. This CDR3 is CATDRGYTGELFF. As DNA, the CDR3 is TGTGCCACCGACAGGGGTTACACCGGGGAGCTGTTTTTT.

This clonotype was seen ten or more times. The V gene is TRBV9, the J gene TRBJ2-7; TRBD1 agrees at 7 bases. This CDR3 has 15 amino acids. Germline lookup yields CDR1 SGDLS and CDR2 YYNGEE. J gave up 6 bases and V 2 bases, and 11 bases lay outside the gene matches. As DNA, the CDR3 is TGTGCCAGCAGCGTGTTGACAGGGAAAGGCAGCGAGCAGTACTTC. Its translation: CASSVLTGKGSEQYF.

The chain recombines TRBV11-2 with TRBJ2-5; 7 bases fit TRBD2. The J segment lost 9 bases and the V segment lost 1 base, leaving 8 bases of the junction unmatched. The CDR3 length is 14 residues. Germline CDR1 reads SGHAT; CDR2 reads FQNNGV. The chain's CDR3 is CASSLGAGREAQYF. CDR3 in DNA: TGTGCCAGCAGCTTAGGAGCGGGGAGGGAGGCCCAGTACTTC.

The chain links TRBV18 to TRBJ2-5; the match to TRBD2 covers 8 bases. V shed 5 bases and J 1 base; nucleotides not matched to a gene: 3. The CDR3 runs 14 residues. Germline loops: CDR1 KGHSH, CDR2 LQKENI. The CDR3 spells CASSRTSRQETQYF. In DNA form, the CDR3 reads TGTGCCAGCTCAAGGACTAGCCGCCAAGAGACCCAGTACTTC.

This clonotype has ten or more counts. This chain joins TRBV6-5 and TRBJ1-2, with TRBD1 matching over 9 bases. Losses at the gene ends were 0 bases for V and 6 bases for J; bases not matched to a gene: 5. CDR1 and CDR2 (germline): MNHEY, SVGAGI. The CDR3 loop spans 15 amino acids. CDR3 coding DNA: TGTGCCAGCAGTTACTCACCGGGACAGGGTAATGGCTACACCTTC. This translates into CASSYSPGQGNGYTF.

The chain carries TRBV10-1 and TRBJ1-5; 8 bases are shared with TRBD1. The CDR3 has 15 residues. In germline, CDR1 is WNHNN, CDR2 SYGVQD (reference sequence). Losses at the gene ends were 9 bases for V and 7 bases for J; bases not matched to a gene: 14. As DNA, the CDR3 is TGCGCCAGGCCCGGAGGCAGGGGGCTAAGGCAGCCCCAGCATTTT. The encoded protein is CARPGGRGLRQPQHF.

The chain is built from TRBV10-3 and TRBJ2-7; no definite D call. CDR1 is ENHRY and CDR2 is SYGVKD in the germline V gene. V dropped 2 bases and J dropped 4 bases, with 3 bases sitting between them. The CDR3 covers 11 residues. CDR3 bases: TGTGCCATCAGTGAGATGTACGAGCAGTACTTC. Its protein is CAISEMYEQYF.

This clonotype was seen at least ten times. The chain joins TRBV7-9 to TRBJ1-4, with TRBD1 identical over 9 bases. This CDR3 has 16 amino acids. The germline V gene encodes CDR1 SEHNR and CDR2 FQNEAQ (reference sequence). V lost 4 bases to trimming and J lost 8 bases; unmatched junction nucleotides: 11. The CDR3 bases are TGTGCCAGCAGCTCCCTACAGGGGGCCGTTGAGGAAAAACTGTTTTTT. Its protein is CASSSLQGAVEEKLFF.

This clonotype was picked up many times. The chain links TRBV29-1 to TRBJ1-1, with 8 bases lining up with TRBD1. The CDR3 sequence is 13 residues long. CDR1 is SQVTM, CDR2 ANQGSEA, per germline. With V trimmed by 7 bases and J by 4 bases, 8 bases remained unmatched. CDR3 DNA sequence: TGCAGCGCTGGACAGGGACAAAGCACTGAAGCTTTCTTT. Its translation is CSAGQGQSTEAFF.

For the CDR3, the DNA is TGCAGTGCTGCCCCGACAGGGGAAGAGACCCAGTACTTC. This sequence encodes CSAAPTGEETQYF. This rearrangement joins TRBV20-1 to TRBJ2-5; 8 nucleotides line up with TRBD1. V trimming: 5 bases; J trimming: 3 bases; junction bases outside the gene matches: 5. The CDR3 sequence is 13 residues long. Germline CDR1 reads DFQATT; CDR2 reads SNEGSKA (reference sequence).

The chain joins TRBV5-6 to TRBJ1-5, with TRBD1 as a possible D gene (5 bases). CDR3 length: 15 residues. The germline V gene has CDR1 SGHDT and CDR2 YYEEEE. Trimming removed 1 base at V and 0 bases at J, with 8 bases between. This CDR3 is CASSLRGYSNQPQHF. DNA for the CDR3: TGTGCCAGCAGCTTGAGGGGATATAGCAATCAGCCCCAGCATTTT.